This TCR beta chain was sequenced for a study of T cell repertoires in cytomegalovirus infection. Study-level information: CMV epitopes that were recently identified and HLA-C-restricted were used alongside well-studied HLA-B-restricted ones. Indications came from public TCR beta signatures; they pointed to CMV infection and to a matching HLA type. Study findings and constraints: Adding up the frequency of public TCR beta families identified people who carried CMV plus the relevant HLA. Within the response measured ex vivo, HLA-C-restricted CMV-specific TCR beta clonotypes were dominant.

The sample holds many counts of this clonotype. Its matching antigen is unknown. Trimming removed 0 bases from V and 0 bases from J, with 10 bases in between. The CDR3 contains 16 residues. Germline V CDR1 and CDR2: SGHKS, YYEKEE (reference sequence). TCRdb ran MiXCR on the reads and lists one entry per CDR3 protein. The table has around 100,000 distinct CDR3 sequences, under 50% seen once. The receptor was derived from a human donor in good health (CMV status not recorded). Some clones in this sample may be carry-over from other donors' samples. V gene TRBV5-5 combines with J gene TRBJ1-3; the D is unclear. The source material was CD8+ T cells from cultured PBMCs, sampled from culture after CMV antigen stimulation. CDR3 sequence reads: CASSLGPRDSGNTIYF. The CDR3 region has the DNA TGTGCCAGCAGCTTGGGACCGAGGGACTCTGGAAACACCATATATTTT.